These T cell receptor beta chains were read from a single sample in a study of OX40 agonist ivuxolimab in advanced cancers. The repertoire was sequenced with immunoSEQ multiplex PCR; TCRdb's copy has only in-frame clones and lacks some. This table has under 75,000 clones, about nine tenths appearing once. Here the sequenced sample was CD4+ or CD8+ T cells sorted from blood, taken in a trial of the OX40 agonist ivuxolimab. The source is an adult with an advanced solid tumor such as melanoma, head and neck, liver or kidney cancer. The CDR3 runs from the conserved cysteine through the conserved F or W. D genes are given only for firm matches. The listing skips clone size in some rows; elsewhere it reads once, few, many or a size class.

V gene,clone size,D gene,J gene,CDR3 protein,CDR3 DNA
TRBV19,-,-,TRBJ2-7,CASKGSYLAYEQYF,TGTGCCAGTAAAGGGAGTTACCTGGCCTACGAGCAGTACTTC
TRBV19,-,TRBD1,TRBJ1-2,CASSNSGTGGGYTF,TGTGCCAGTAGTAACTCCGGGACAGGGGGAGGCTACACCTTC
TRBV5-6,-,-,TRBJ2-7,CASRWIYEQYF,TGTGCCAGCAGGTGGATTTACGAGCAGTACTTC
TRBV5-4,-,-,TRBJ2-7,CASSLASRPYEQYF,TGTGCCAGCAGCTTGGCGTCCCGGCCTTACGAGCAGTACTTC
TRBV28,-,TRBD1,TRBJ2-7,CASRQGLEQYF,TGTGCCAGCAGACAGGGGCTCGAGCAGTACTTC
TRBV5-1,-,-,TRBJ1-1,CASSLVTTGTEAFF,TGCGCCAGCAGCTTGGTCACTACGGGGACTGAAGCTTTCTTT
TRBV6-5,-,TRBD1,TRBJ1-1,CASSRTGGSEAFF,TGTGCCAGCAGCCGGACAGGGGGGTCTGAAGCTTTCTTT
TRBV6-1,-,-,TRBJ1-5,CASSPEDSIQPQHF,TGTGCCAGCAGCCCAGAGGACAGTATACAGCCCCAGCATTTT
TRBV29-1,-,TRBD2,TRBJ2-7,CSVVGFLAGLNSYEQYF,TGCAGCGTTGTAGGGTTCCTAGCGGGTTTGAACTCCTACGAGCAGTACTTC
TRBV5-6,-,-,TRBJ2-7,CASSLSLFYEQYF,TGTGCCAGCAGCTTGTCCTTGTTTTACGAGCAGTACTTC
TRBV5-1,once,TRBD2,TRBJ2-7,CASSPGLAAAYEQYF,TGCGCCAGCAGCCCGGGACTAGCGGCCGCCTACGAGCAGTACTTC
TRBV6-5,-,-,TRBJ2-5,CASSYSPSPAETQYF,TGTGCCAGCAGTTACTCGCCCAGCCCCGCTGAGACCCAGTACTTC
TRBV18,-,-,TRBJ2-1,CASSPTGSNEQFF,TGTGCCAGCTCACCAACGGGGTCCAATGAGCAGTTCTTC
TRBV28,-,TRBD1,TRBJ2-6,CASSSSGQGYPGANVLTF,TGTGCCAGCAGTTCCTCGGGACAGGGGTACCCTGGGGCCAACGTCCTGACTTTC
TRBV6-1,-,-,TRBJ2-1,CASSSDRTAYNEQFF,TGTGCCAGCAGTTCCGACAGGACTGCCTACAATGAGCAGTTCTTC
TRBV28,-,TRBD2,TRBJ2-1,CASAISSGDNEQFF,TGTGCCAGCGCCATATCTAGCGGGGACAATGAGCAGTTCTTC
TRBV30,once,-,TRBJ2-3,CAVGTPPTQYF,TGTGCCGTCGGGACTCCTCCTACGCAGTATTTT
TRBV7-2,-,-,TRBJ2-3,CASSLLTFGGADTQYF,TGTGCCAGCAGCTTGCTCACCTTCGGAGGGGCAGATACGCAGTATTTT
TRBV9,-,TRBD1,TRBJ2-3,CASSEGTGLSDTQYF,TGTGCCAGCAGCGAGGGGACAGGGTTAAGCGATACGCAGTATTTT
TRBV28,-,-,TRBJ2-1,CASSFRGSYNEQFF,TGTGCCAGCAGTTTCAGGGGCTCCTACAATGAGCAGTTCTTC
TRBV27,-,-,TRBJ1-5,CASSLWGGYQPQHF,TGTGCCAGCAGTTTATGGGGGGGGTATCAGCCCCAGCATTTT
TRBV28,-,TRBD1,TRBJ2-1,CASSFYGTGLDEQFF,TGTGCCAGCAGTTTCTATGGGACAGGGCTCGATGAGCAGTTCTTC
TRBV9,-,TRBD1,TRBJ2-7,CASSLQGAPAEQYF,TGTGCCAGCAGCCTACAGGGGGCGCCGGCCGAGCAGTACTTC
TRBV7-9,-,-,TRBJ1-1,CASSAGASLNTEAFF,TGTGCCAGCAGCGCGGGGGCTTCTCTGAACACTGAAGCTTTCTTT
TRBV28,-,-,TRBJ1-4,CASRGGRSNEKLFF,TGTGCCAGCAGAGGGGGGAGATCAAATGAAAAACTGTTTTTT
TRBV9,-,-,TRBJ1-3,CASSGVELSGNTIYF,TGTGCCAGCAGCGGGGTAGAGCTCTCTGGAAACACCATATATTTT
TRBV6-5,-,-,TRBJ2-5,CASSYLLYQETQYF,TGTGCCAGCAGTTACCTCCTGTACCAAGAGACCCAGTACTTC
TRBV7-9,-,-,TRBJ2-7,CASMRDASYEQYF,TGTGCCAGCATGAGGGACGCGTCGTACGAGCAGTACTTC
TRBV27,-,-,TRBJ2-7,CASSLAQGNDEQYF,TGTGCCAGCAGTTTAGCTCAGGGGAACGACGAGCAGTACTTC
TRBV29-1,-,-,TRBJ1-2,CSVEIGQGNAGYTF,TGCAGCGTTGAAATAGGGCAGGGGAATGCTGGCTACACCTTC
TRBV6-1,-,-,TRBJ2-7,CASGEISYEQYF,TGTGCCAGCGGCGAGATTTCCTACGAGCAGTACTTC
TRBV2,once,TRBD2,TRBJ2-3,CASSYGTSGHTDTQYF,TGTGCCAGCAGCTACGGGACTAGCGGACACACAGATACGCAGTATTTT
TRBV19,medium-sized,-,TRBJ2-7,CASSPNVGYEQYF,TGTGCCAGTAGTCCCAACGTGGGTTACGAGCAGTACTTC
TRBV29-1,-,-,TRBJ2-3,CSDRTGNTDTQYF,TGCAGCGACCGCACGGGGAACACAGATACGCAGTATTTT
TRBV9,-,TRBD2,TRBJ2-1,CASSVSGMWNEQFF,TGTGCCAGCAGCGTTAGCGGGATGTGGAATGAGCAGTTCTTC
TRBV21-1,-,-,TRBJ1-5,CASGGTGHQPQHF,TGTGCCAGCGGAGGGACAGGGCATCAGCCCCAGCATTTT
TRBV5-4,-,-,TRBJ1-2,CASSLQGQGNYGYTF,TGTGCCAGCAGCTTACAGGGTCAGGGTAACTATGGCTACACCTTC
TRBV11-2,-,-,TRBJ2-5,CASSPETGTQYF,TGTGCCAGCAGCCCCGAGACAGGGACCCAGTACTTC
TRBV29-1,-,-,TRBJ2-7,CSVVDVPYHEQYF,TGCAGCGTTGTGGATGTACCCTACCACGAGCAGTACTTC
TRBV9,-,TRBD2,TRBJ2-3,CASGSAGVSDTQYF,TGTGCCAGCGGTTCAGCGGGAGTGTCAGATACGCAGTATTTT
TRBV6-5,-,-,TRBJ2-2,CASSYVRASTGELFF,TGTGCCAGCAGCTACGTCAGGGCCAGCACCGGGGAGCTGTTTTTT
TRBV19,-,-,TRBJ1-1,CASSMGQGNTEAFF,TGTGCCAGTAGTATGGGCCAGGGAAACACTGAAGCTTTCTTT
TRBV7-9,once,-,TRBJ2-3,CASSQRTGTTFGTDTQYF,TGTGCCAGCAGCCAAAGAACCGGGACAACTTTCGGCACAGATACGCAGTATTTT
TRBV6-1,-,TRBD1,TRBJ2-7,CASSETGGTYEQYF,TGTGCCAGCAGTGAAACAGGGGGGACCTACGAGCAGTACTTC
TRBV30,-,-,TRBJ2-1,CAWSVRSKRDNEQFF,TGTGCCTGGAGTGTACGAAGTAAGAGGGACAATGAGCAGTTCTTC
TRBV6-5,-,-,TRBJ2-7,CASGPGETSYEQYF,TGTGCCAGCGGGCCCGGGGAAACCTCCTACGAGCAGTACTTC
TRBV7-8,-,-,TRBJ1-4,CASSLLWTVNEKLFF,TGTGCCAGCAGCTTACTCTGGACGGTTAATGAAAAACTGTTTTTT
TRBV6-5,-,-,TRBJ1-5,CASRDRSNQPQHF,TGTGCCAGCAGGGATCGGAGCAATCAGCCCCAGCATTTT
TRBV11-2,-,-,TRBJ2-3,CASSWSGQRGTDTQYF,TGTGCCAGCAGCTGGTCAGGGCAGAGGGGCACAGATACGCAGTATTTT
TRBV5-5,-,-,TRBJ2-7,CASLTGGAREQYF,TGTGCCAGCCTCACTGGGGGGGCGCGTGAGCAGTACTTC
TRBV5-1,-,TRBD2,TRBJ2-3,CASSKTSETTDTQYF,TGCGCCAGCAGCAAGACTAGCGAAACTACAGATACGCAGTATTTT
TRBV19,-,-,TRBJ2-7,CASSIAHSAYEQYF,TGTGCCAGTAGTATAGCACACAGTGCCTACGAGCAGTACTTC
TRBV2,-,-,TRBJ1-2,CASRRGGNYGYTF,TGTGCCAGCAGGCGGGGGGGAAACTATGGCTACACCTTC
TRBV10-1,-,-,TRBJ2-4,CASSESSPYGIQYF,TGCGCCAGCAGTGAATCCTCACCTTATGGCATTCAGTACTTC
TRBV27,-,-,TRBJ2-7,CASSRDLGYEQYF,TGTGCCAGCAGTCGAGACCTTGGGTACGAGCAGTACTTC
TRBV2,-,-,TRBJ2-7,CASSGAGVEQYF,TGTGCCAGCAGTGGGGCAGGGGTCGAGCAGTACTTC
TRBV27,once,TRBD2,TRBJ2-7,CASSSGTSSYEQYF,TGTGCCAGCAGTTCAGGGACTAGTTCCTACGAGCAGTACTTC